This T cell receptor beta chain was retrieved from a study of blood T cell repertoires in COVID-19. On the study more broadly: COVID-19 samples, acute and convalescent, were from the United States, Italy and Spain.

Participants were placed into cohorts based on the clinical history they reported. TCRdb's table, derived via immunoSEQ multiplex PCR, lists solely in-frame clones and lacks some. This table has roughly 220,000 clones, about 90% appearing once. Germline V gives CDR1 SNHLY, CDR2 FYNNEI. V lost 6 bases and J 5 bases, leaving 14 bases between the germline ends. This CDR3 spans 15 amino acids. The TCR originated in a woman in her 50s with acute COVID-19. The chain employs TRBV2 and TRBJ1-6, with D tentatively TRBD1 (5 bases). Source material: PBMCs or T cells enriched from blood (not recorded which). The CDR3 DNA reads TGTGCCAGCAGAGGCAGGGAATCCGATAATTCACCCCTCCACTTT. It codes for CASRGRESDNSPLHF. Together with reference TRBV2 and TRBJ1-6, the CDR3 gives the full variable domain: EPEVTQTPSHQVTQMGQEVILRCVPISNHLYFYWYRQILGQKVEFLVSFYNNEISEKSEIFDDQFSVERPDGSNFTLKIRSTKLEDSAMYFCASRGRESDNSPLHFGNGTRLTVT.